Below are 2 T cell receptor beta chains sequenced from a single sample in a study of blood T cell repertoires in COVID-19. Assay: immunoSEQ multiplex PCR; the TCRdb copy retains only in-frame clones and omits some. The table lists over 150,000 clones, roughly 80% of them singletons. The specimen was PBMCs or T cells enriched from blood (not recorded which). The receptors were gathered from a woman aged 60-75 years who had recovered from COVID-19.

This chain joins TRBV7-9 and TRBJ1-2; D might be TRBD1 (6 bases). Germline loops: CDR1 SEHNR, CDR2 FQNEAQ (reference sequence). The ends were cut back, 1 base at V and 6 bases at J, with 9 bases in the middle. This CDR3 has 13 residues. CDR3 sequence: CASSLDRDHGYTF. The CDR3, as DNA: TGTGCCAGCAGCTTAGACAGGGACCATGGCTACACCTTC.

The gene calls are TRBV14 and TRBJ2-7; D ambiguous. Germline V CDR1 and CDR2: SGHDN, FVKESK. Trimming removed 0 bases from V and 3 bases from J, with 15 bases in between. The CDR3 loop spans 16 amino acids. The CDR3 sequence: CASSQDIGNYLYEQYF. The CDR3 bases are TGTGCCAGCAGCCAAGATATCGGTAACTACCTCTACGAGCAGTACTTC.